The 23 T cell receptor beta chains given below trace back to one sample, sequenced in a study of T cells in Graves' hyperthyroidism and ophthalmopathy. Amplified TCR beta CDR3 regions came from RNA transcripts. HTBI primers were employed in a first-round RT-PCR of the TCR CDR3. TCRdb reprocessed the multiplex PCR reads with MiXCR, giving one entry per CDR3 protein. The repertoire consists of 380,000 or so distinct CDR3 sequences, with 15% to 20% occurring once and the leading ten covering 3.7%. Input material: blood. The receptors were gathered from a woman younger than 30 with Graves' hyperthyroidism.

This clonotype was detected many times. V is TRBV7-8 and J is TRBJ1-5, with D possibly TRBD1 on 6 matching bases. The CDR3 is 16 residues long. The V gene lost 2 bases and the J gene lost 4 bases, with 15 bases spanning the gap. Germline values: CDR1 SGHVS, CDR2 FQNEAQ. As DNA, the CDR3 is TGTGCCAGCAGCTTAAGGCGATACAGGGAAAATCAGCCCCAGCATTTT. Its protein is CASSLRRYRENQPQHF.

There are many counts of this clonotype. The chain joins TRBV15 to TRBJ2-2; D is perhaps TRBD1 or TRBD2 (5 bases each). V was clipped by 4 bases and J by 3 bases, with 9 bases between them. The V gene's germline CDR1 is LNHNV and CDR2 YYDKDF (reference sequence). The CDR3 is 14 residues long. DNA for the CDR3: TGTGCCACCAGCACGGGACGGGACACCGGGGAGCTGTTTTTT. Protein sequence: CATSTGRDTGELFF.

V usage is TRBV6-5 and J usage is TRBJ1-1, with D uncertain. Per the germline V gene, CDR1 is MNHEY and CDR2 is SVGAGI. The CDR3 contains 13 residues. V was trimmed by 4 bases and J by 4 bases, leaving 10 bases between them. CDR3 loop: CASSSSSVTEAFF. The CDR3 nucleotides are TGTGCCAGCAGTTCCTCCTCCGTCACTGAAGCTTTCTTT.

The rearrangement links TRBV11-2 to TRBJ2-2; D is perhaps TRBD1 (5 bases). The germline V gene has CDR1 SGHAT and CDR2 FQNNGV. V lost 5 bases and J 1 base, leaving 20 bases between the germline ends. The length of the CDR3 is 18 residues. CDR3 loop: CASSPRWTSYLNTGELFF. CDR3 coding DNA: TGTGCCAGCAGCCCCCGCTGGACATCTTACTTGAACACCGGGGAGCTGTTTTTT.

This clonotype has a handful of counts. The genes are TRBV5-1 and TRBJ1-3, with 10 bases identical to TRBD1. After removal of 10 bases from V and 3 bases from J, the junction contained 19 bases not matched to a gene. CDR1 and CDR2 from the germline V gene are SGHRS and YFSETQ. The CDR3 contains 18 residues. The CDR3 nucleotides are TGCGCCCGAACAGTACAAATCCTGACAGGGGGCTGTGGAAACACCATATATTTT. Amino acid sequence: CARTVQILTGGCGNTIYF.

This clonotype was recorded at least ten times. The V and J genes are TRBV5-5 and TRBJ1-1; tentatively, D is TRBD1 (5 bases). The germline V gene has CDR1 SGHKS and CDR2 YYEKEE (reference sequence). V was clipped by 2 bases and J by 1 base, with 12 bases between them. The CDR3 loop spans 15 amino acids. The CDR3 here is CASSFLGTANTEAFF. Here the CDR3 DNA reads TGTGCCAGCAGCTTTCTCGGGACGGCGAACACTGAAGCTTTCTTT. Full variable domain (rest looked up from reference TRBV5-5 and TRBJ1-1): DAGVTQSPTHLIKTRGQQVTLRCSPISGHKSVSWYQQVLGQGPQFIFQYYEKEERGRGNFPDRFSARQFPNYSSELNVNALLLGDSALYLCASSFLGTANTEAFFGQGTRLTVV.

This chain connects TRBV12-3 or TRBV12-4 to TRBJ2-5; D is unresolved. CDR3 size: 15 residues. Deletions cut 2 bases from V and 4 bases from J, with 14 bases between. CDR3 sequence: CASSLTAPPGETQYF. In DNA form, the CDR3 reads TGTGCCAGCAGTTTAACGGCACCTCCCGGAGAGACCCAGTACTTC.

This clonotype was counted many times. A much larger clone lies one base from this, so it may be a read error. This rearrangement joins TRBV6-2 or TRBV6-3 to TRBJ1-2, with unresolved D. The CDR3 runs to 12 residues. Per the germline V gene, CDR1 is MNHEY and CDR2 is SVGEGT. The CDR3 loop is CASSYWQDGYAF. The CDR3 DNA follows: TGTGCCAGCAGTTACTGGCAGGATGGCTACGCCTTC.

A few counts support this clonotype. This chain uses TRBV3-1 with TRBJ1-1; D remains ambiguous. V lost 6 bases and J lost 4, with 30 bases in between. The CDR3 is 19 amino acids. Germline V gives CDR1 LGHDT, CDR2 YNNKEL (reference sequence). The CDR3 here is CASSPTVFGRLGGPTEAFF. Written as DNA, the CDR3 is TGTGCCAGCAGTCCTACTGTATTCGGACGGCTGGGCGGTCCCACTGAAGCTTTCTTT.

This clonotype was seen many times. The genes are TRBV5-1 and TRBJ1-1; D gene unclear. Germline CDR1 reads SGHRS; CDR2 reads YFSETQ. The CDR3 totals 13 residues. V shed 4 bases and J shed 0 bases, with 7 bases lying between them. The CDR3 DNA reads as TGCGCCAGCAGCCCAACCATGAACACTGAAGCTTTCTTT. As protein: CASSPTMNTEAFF.

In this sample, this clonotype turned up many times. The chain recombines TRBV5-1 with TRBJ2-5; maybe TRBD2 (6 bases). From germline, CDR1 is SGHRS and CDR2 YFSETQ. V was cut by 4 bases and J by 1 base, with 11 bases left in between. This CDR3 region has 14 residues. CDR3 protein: CASSPLARQETQYF. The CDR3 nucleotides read TGCGCCAGCAGCCCCCTAGCGCGCCAAGAGACCCAGTACTTC.

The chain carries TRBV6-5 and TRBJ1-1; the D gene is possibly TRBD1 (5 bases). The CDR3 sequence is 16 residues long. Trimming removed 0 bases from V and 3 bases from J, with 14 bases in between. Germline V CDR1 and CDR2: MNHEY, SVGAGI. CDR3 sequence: CASSYSGVLEYTEAFF. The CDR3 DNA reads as TGTGCCAGCAGTTACTCAGGGGTCCTTGAGTACACTGAAGCTTTCTTT.

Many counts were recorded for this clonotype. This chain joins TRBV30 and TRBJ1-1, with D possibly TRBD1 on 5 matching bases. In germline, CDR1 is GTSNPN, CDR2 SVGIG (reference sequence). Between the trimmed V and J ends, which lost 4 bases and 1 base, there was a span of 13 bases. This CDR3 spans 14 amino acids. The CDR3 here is CAWNRDFSNTEAFF. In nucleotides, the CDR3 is TGTGCCTGGAACCGGGACTTCTCGAACACTGAAGCTTTCTTT.

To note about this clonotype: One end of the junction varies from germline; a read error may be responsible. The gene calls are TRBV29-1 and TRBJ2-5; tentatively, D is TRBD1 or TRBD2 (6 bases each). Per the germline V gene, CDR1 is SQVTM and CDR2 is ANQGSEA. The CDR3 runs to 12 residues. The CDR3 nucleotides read TGCAGCGTTGAAGAAAGGGGGGAGACCCAGTGCTTC. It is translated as CSVEERGETQCF.

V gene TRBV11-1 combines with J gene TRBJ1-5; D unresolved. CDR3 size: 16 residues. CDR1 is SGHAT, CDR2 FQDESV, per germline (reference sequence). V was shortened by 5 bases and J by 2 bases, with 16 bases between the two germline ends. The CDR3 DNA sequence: TGTGCCAGCAGCCCCACCGGGAGCGGGGGCAATCAGCCCCAGCATTTT. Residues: CASSPTGSGGNQPQHF.

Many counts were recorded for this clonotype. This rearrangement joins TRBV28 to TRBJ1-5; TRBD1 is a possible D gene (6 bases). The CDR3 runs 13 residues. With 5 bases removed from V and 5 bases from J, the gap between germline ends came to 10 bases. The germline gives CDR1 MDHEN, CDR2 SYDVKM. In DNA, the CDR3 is TGTGCCAGCAGTGGCAGGGGATATCAGCCCCAGCATTTT. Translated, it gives CASSGRGYQPQHF.

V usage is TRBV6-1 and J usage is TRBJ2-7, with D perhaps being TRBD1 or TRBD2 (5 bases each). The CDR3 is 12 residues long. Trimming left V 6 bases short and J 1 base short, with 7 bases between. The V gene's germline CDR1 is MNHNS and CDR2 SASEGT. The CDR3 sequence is CASREGSYEQYF. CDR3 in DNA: TGTGCCAGCAGAGAGGGGTCCTACGAGCAGTACTTC.

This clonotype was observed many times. DNA of the CDR3: TGTGCCAGCAGTTACTCGGGCGGTTACTACGAGCAGTACTTC. It translates to CASSYSGGYYEQYF. The chain combines TRBV6-5 with TRBJ2-7; D unclear. V lost 0 bases, J lost 3 bases, and 9 bases lay in between. The CDR3 loop spans 14 amino acids. CDR1 is MNHEY, CDR2 SVGAGI, per germline.

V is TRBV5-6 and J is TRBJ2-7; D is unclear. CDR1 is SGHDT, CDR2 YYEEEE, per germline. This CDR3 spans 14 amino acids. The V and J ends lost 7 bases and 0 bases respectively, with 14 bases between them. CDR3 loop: CASFRLLSSYEQYF. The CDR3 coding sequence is TGTGCCAGCTTCCGACTCTTGAGCTCCTACGAGCAGTACTTC.

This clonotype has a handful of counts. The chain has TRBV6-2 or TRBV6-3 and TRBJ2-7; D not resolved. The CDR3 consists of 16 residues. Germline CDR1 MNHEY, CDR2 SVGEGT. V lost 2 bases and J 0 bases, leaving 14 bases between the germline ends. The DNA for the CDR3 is TGTGCCAGCAGTTACAACGCGGAAAAACTCTCCTACGAGCAGTACTTC. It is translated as CASSYNAEKLSYEQYF.

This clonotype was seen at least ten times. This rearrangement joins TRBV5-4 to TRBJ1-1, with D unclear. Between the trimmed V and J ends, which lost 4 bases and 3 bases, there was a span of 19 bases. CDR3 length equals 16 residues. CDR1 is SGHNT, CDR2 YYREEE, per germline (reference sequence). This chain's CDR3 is CASSPRPGPPDTEAFF. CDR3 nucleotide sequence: TGTGCCAGCAGCCCTAGGCCCGGACCCCCGGACACTGAAGCTTTCTTT.

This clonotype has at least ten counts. CDR3: CASSATSGGTYEQYF. DNA of the CDR3: TGTGCCAGCAGCGCTACTAGCGGGGGGACCTACGAGCAGTACTTC. The V and J genes are TRBV7-6 and TRBJ2-7, with 12 bases identical to TRBD2. CDR3 length: 15 amino acids. Germline CDR1 SGHVS, CDR2 FNYEAQ. V was clipped by 5 bases and J by 2 bases; unmatched bases: 4.

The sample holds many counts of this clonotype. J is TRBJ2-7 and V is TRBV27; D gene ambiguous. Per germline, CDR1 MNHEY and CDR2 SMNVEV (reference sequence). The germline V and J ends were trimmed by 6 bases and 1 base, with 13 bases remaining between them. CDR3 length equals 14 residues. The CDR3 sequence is CASSRTISSYEQYF. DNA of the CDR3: TGTGCCAGCAGCCGGACGATAAGTTCCTACGAGCAGTACTTC.